The 30 T cell receptor beta chains below come from one sample, sequenced in a study of blood T cells in healthy people across ages. A J-beta primer mix and a sample-barcoded 5' primer were used in a second PCR of about 7 to 11 cycles. TCRdb used MiXCR to reprocess the 5' RACE reads, holding one entry per CDR3 protein. The sample yields about 1.7 million distinct CDR3 sequences, 25% to 30% seen once. Specimen: blood. The receptors derive from a woman aged 25 to 45 in good health.

This clonotype was counted a few times. The chain combines TRBV29-1 with TRBJ2-5; possible D gene TRBD1, 5 bases. The germline CDR1 and CDR2 sequences are SQVTM and ANQGSEA. With 0 bases removed from V and 7 bases from J, the gap between germline ends came to 12 bases. The CDR3 runs to 13 residues. The CDR3 sequence is CSVEELGRGTQYF. For the CDR3, the DNA is TGCAGCGTTGAAGAGCTGGGGCGAGGGACCCAGTACTTC.

This clonotype has just a few counts. This chain joins TRBV20-1 and TRBJ2-7; D is perhaps TRBD1 or TRBD2 (5 bases each). Trimming took 6 bases from V and 4 from J, leaving 19 bases between them. The CDR3 has 14 residues. Germline V gives CDR1 DFQATT, CDR2 SNEGSKA (reference sequence). CDR3 sequence reads: CSAERGPWGYEQYF. CDR3 DNA: TGCAGTGCCGAACGGGGACCCTGGGGGTACGAGCAGTACTTC.

This clonotype was counted a few times. The chain links TRBV2 to TRBJ2-1, with TRBD2 matching over 8 bases. Germline CDR1 SNHLY, CDR2 FYNNEI. Unmatched junction bases numbered 9, after V lost 4 bases and J lost 4 bases. This CDR3 spans 16 amino acids. Here the CDR3 DNA reads TGTGCCAGCAGTGTTGGGGCGGGGGGCGGGTACAATGAGCAGTTCTTC. It codes for CASSVGAGGGYNEQFF.

This clonotype has only a few counts. The rearrangement joins TRBV25-1 to TRBJ1-2; tentative D call: TRBD1 (5 bases). CDR3 length: 12 residues. In germline, CDR1 is MGHDK, CDR2 SYGVNS. V gave up 8 bases and J gave up 3 bases, with 10 bases separating them. The CDR3 DNA reads TGTGCCAGCCATGGGGGTTACTATGGCTACACCTTC. It translates to CASHGGYYGYTF.

With respect to this clonotype: At one of its ends the junction is not consistent with the germline gene, which may arise from a read error. The genes are TRBV4-3 and TRBJ2-1, with D perhaps matching TRBD2 (5 bases). The V gene's germline CDR1 is LGHNA and CDR2 YSLEER. This CDR3 has 12 amino acids. The CDR3 sequence: CASGQESGEQFF. The CDR3 region has the DNA TGCGCCAGCGGCCAAGAGAGCGGTGAGCAGTTCTTC.

In this sample, this clonotype turned up many times. The V and J genes are TRBV7-9 and TRBJ2-5; D assignment may be TRBD1 or TRBD2 (6 bases each). V was cut by 5 bases and J by 6 bases, with 7 bases left in between. Germline loops: CDR1 SEHNR, CDR2 FQNEAQ (reference sequence). The CDR3 spans 11 residues. CDR3 sequence (DNA): TGTGCCAGCAGCCGGGGGCAGACCCAGTACTTC. Translation gives CASSRGQTQYF. The full variable domain, rest sourced from reference TRBV7-9 and TRBJ2-5, is DTGVSQNPRHKITKRGQNVTFRCDPISEHNRLYWYRQTLGQGPEFLTYFQNEAQLEKSRLLSDRFSAERPKGSFSTLEIQRTEQGDSAMYLCASSRGQTQYFGPGTRLLVL.

The chain combines TRBV2 with TRBJ2-7, with D perhaps being TRBD1 or TRBD2 (5 bases each). Germline lookup yields CDR1 SNHLY and CDR2 FYNNEI. The CDR3 runs to 15 residues. The V end was cut by 4 bases, the J end by 5 bases, with 18 bases between. The CDR3 DNA reads as TGTGCCAGCAGTGGCCAGGGACCCCTGTACAACGAGCAGTACTTC. Amino acids: CASSGQGPLYNEQYF. Looking up the rest from reference TRBV2 and TRBJ2-7 gives the full variable domain: EPEVTQTPSHQVTQMGQEVILRCVPISNHLYFYWYRQILGQKVEFLVSFYNNEISEKSEIFDDQFSVERPDGSNFTLKIRSTKLEDSAMYFCASSGQGPLYNEQYFGPGTRLTVT.

This clonotype has a handful of counts. This may be a read error: a much more frequent sequence differs by one nucleotide. This chain uses TRBV20-1 with TRBJ2-1, with 7 bases fitting TRBD2. This CDR3 is 15 amino acids long. CDR1 and CDR2 from the germline V gene are DFQATT and SNEGSKA (reference sequence). V was pared by 3 bases and J by 2 bases, with 7 bases of the junction left unmatched. The CDR3 DNA follows: TGCAGTGCTAGGGGACGAGCGGGAACCTACAATGAGCAGTTCTTC. This gives the protein CSARGRAGTYNEQFF.

This clonotype was seen many times. The chain carries TRBV4-1 and TRBJ2-5, with a tentative D call TRBD1 (7 bases). The CDR3 runs to 16 residues. Trimming left V 4 bases short and J 5 bases short, with 20 bases between. The V gene's germline CDR1 is MGHRA and CDR2 YSYEKL. The CDR3 loop is CASSLSVEGALETQYF. CDR3 nucleotide sequence: TGCGCCAGCAGCCTCTCTGTGGAGGGGGCGTTGGAGACCCAGTACTTC.

The genes are TRBV5-1 and TRBJ2-5; D is ambiguous. Trimming removed 3 bases at V and 4 bases at J, with 10 bases between. Germline V gene data show CDR1 as SGHRS and CDR2 as YFSETQ. CDR3 size: 13 residues. The CDR3 sequence: CASSWTPGETQYF. The DNA of the CDR3 is TGCGCCAGCAGCTGGACCCCTGGAGAGACCCAGTACTTC.

This clonotype was observed many times. This chain joins TRBV28 and TRBJ1-5; D call uncertain. Germline CDR1 MDHEN, CDR2 SYDVKM. CDR3 length equals 13 residues. V was trimmed by 8 bases and J by 2 bases, leaving 10 bases between them. The CDR3 nucleotides are TGTGCCAGCCAGAACCGGGGCAATCAGCCCCAGCATTTT. Encoded protein: CASQNRGNQPQHF.

The gene calls are TRBV18 and TRBJ2-7; D possibly uses TRBD1 or TRBD2 (6 bases each). The tail of the sequence fits TRBJ2-5 better, so the J call may be wrong. CDR3 length: 15 amino acids. Germline values: CDR1 KGHSH, CDR2 LQKENI. The CDR3 DNA follows: TGTGCCAGCTCACCAGTGGGCACAGGGAGGGAGACCCAGTACTTC. Its protein is CASSPVGTGRETQYF.

This clonotype was recorded a few times. This chain links TRBV20-1 with TRBJ2-1; D is undetermined. CDR3 length: 16 residues. V lost 0 bases and J 8 bases, leaving 20 bases between the germline ends. CDR1 is DFQATT and CDR2 is SNEGSKA in the germline V gene (reference sequence). The DNA for the CDR3 is TGCAGTGCTAGAGATAGGTTTCGTAATAGCTTTTATGAGCAGTTCTTC. This sequence encodes CSARDRFRNSFYEQFF.

This clonotype was observed a handful of times. This chain joins TRBV9 and TRBJ2-4; TRBD1 is a possible D gene (6 bases). Trimming stripped 5 bases from V and 8 bases from J, with 11 bases between. CDR3 length: 12 residues. The germline V gene encodes CDR1 SGDLS and CDR2 YYNGEE. This CDR3 is CASSTGTDIQYF. The CDR3 coding sequence is TGTGCCAGCAGTACAGGGACGGACATTCAGTACTTC.

The sample holds a few counts of this clonotype. This rearrangement joins TRBV27 to TRBJ2-1; 13 bases match TRBD2. Losses at the gene ends were 6 bases for V and 10 bases for J; bases not matched to a gene: 15. The germline CDR1 and CDR2 sequences are MNHEY and SMNVEV (reference sequence). The CDR3 runs 17 residues. For the CDR3, the DNA is TGTGCCAGCAGCCTGGGGCAACTAGCGGGGGGGCCAAGCGAGCAGTTCTTC. Translating gives CASSLGQLAGGPSEQFF.

This clonotype was seen a few times. This chain joins TRBV3-1 and TRBJ2-5, with D tentatively TRBD1 (6 bases). The J call may be mistaken, given a closer DNA end match to TRBJ2-7. In germline, CDR1 is LGHDT, CDR2 YNNKEL (reference sequence). The CDR3 sequence is 13 residues long. The CDR3 nucleotides read TGTGCCAGCAGCCATACAGGGCTGGGCGAGCAGTACTTC. Translation gives CASSHTGLGEQYF.

This clonotype has more than one count but fewer than ten. This chain joins TRBV9 and TRBJ2-1, with 7 bases that match TRBD2. The CDR3 loop spans 14 amino acids. V was pared by 1 base and J by 6 bases, with 4 bases of the junction left unmatched. CDR1 is SGDLS, CDR2 YYNGEE, per germline. The CDR3 DNA is TGTGCCAGCAGCGTACGGCGGGAGCCCAATGAGCAGTTCTTC. It specifies CASSVRREPNEQFF.

In this sample, this clonotype turned up a few times. This chain links TRBV5-1 with TRBJ1-2; TRBD1 agrees at 7 bases. The germline gives CDR1 SGHRS, CDR2 YFSETQ. V shed 2 bases, J shed 8 bases, and the junction held 18 bases outside the gene matches. The CDR3 has 17 residues. Written as DNA, the CDR3 is TGCGCCAGCAGCTTATCCCCCCCCCCGCAGCAGGGGGTGGGCTACACCTTC. Translating it yields CASSLSPPPQQGVGYTF.

This clonotype appeared a single time. The V and J genes are TRBV6-1 and TRBJ2-2, with 13 bases that match TRBD2. Trimming cost V 7 bases and J 7 bases; bases outside gene matches: 9. CDR1 and CDR2 (germline): MNHNS, SASEGT. This CDR3 comprises 16 residues. The CDR3 spells CASTERLAGGFGELFF. In DNA form, the CDR3 reads TGTGCCAGCACCGAAAGACTAGCGGGGGGATTCGGGGAGCTGTTTTTT.

V gene TRBV5-1 combines with J gene TRBJ2-5, with 8 positions matching TRBD1. This CDR3 region has 15 residues. CDR1 and CDR2 (germline): SGHRS, YFSETQ. The J segment lost 11 bases and the V segment lost 4 bases, leaving 16 bases of the junction unmatched. CDR3 DNA sequence: TGCGCCAGCAGCGCGGCTGGGACAGGTCTATCGGAGCAGTACTTC. This translates into CASSAAGTGLSEQYF.

The chain carries TRBV11-1 and TRBJ1-1; a possible D gene is TRBD1 (6 bases). This CDR3 comprises 16 residues. CDR1 and CDR2 (germline): SGHAT, FQDESV (reference sequence). Trimming removed 3 bases from V and 4 bases from J, with 18 bases in between. As DNA, the CDR3 is TGTGCCAGCAGCTTCGACAGGTCAGGTGAAGGCACTGAAGCTTTCTTT. The encoded protein is CASSFDRSGEGTEAFF.

This clonotype was seen repeatedly, ten times or more. This chain connects TRBV29-1 to TRBJ2-7, with a possible D match to TRBD1 (5 bases). CDR3 size: 13 residues. The germline gives CDR1 SQVTM, CDR2 ANQGSEA. V was pared by 2 bases and J by 4 bases, with 12 bases between. The CDR3 region has the DNA TGCAGCGTTGAACAGGGCATCCCTTACGAGCAGTACTTC. It yields the protein CSVEQGIPYEQYF.

The table lists this clonotype with a count of one. The rearrangement links TRBV20-1 to TRBJ2-1; 13 bases agree with TRBD2. The germline V gene has CDR1 DFQATT and CDR2 SNEGSKA (reference sequence). The length of the CDR3 is 13 residues. The V and J ends lost 5 bases and 7 bases, in that order; junction bases with no gene match: 2. The CDR3 loop is CSAEGLAGNEQFF. The CDR3 DNA sequence: TGCAGTGCTGAGGGACTAGCGGGAAATGAGCAGTTCTTC.

This clonotype was seen repeatedly, ten times or more. The chain recombines TRBV7-2 with TRBJ2-4; no reliable D call. This CDR3 is 14 amino acids long. The V gene lost 2 bases and the J gene lost 8 bases, with 13 bases spanning the gap. Germline V gene data show CDR1 as SGHTA and CDR2 as FQGNSA. The CDR3 spells CASSLLSPGDIQYF. CDR3 nucleotides: TGTGCCAGCAGCTTACTCAGCCCTGGTGACATTCAGTACTTC. Full variable domain (rest looked up from reference TRBV7-2 and TRBJ2-4): GAGVSQSPSNKVTEKGKDVELRCDPISGHTALYWYRQSLGQGLEFLIYFQGNSAPDKSGLPSDRFSAERTGGSVSTLTIQRTQQEDSAVYLCASSLLSPGDIQYFGAGTRLSVL.

This clonotype has ten or more counts. This rearrangement joins TRBV4-3 to TRBJ2-1, with a tentative D call TRBD2 (6 bases). V was clipped by 0 bases and J by 5 bases, with 14 bases between them. Germline V CDR1 and CDR2: LGHNA, YSLEER. The CDR3 spans 16 residues. In DNA, the CDR3 is TGCGCCAGCAGCCAAGATAGGTACCGGACTAACAATGAGCAGTTCTTC. Protein sequence: CASSQDRYRTNNEQFF.

The V and J genes are TRBV11-2 and TRBJ2-7, with TRBD1 as a possible D gene (5 bases). CDR3 length: 15 residues. Germline values: CDR1 SGHAT, CDR2 FQNNGV. The germline V and J ends were trimmed by 5 bases and 2 bases, with 16 bases remaining between them. The CDR3 DNA reads as TGTGCCAGCAGCCCACGCCTTGACAGAGCCTACGAGCAGTACTTC. Protein product: CASSPRLDRAYEQYF.

The rearrangement links TRBV18 to TRBJ1-1; D remains unclear. Germline CDR1 reads KGHSH; CDR2 reads LQKENI. The CDR3 is 13 residues long. Trimming took 5 bases from V and 1 from J, leaving 8 bases between them. The CDR3 spells CASSGVKNTEAFF. As DNA, the CDR3 is TGTGCCAGCTCAGGTGTAAAGAACACTGAAGCTTTCTTT.

Only a few counts were recorded for this clonotype. The V and J genes are TRBV13 and TRBJ2-4, with a possible D match to TRBD2 (6 bases). V was clipped by 1 base and J by 0 bases, with 10 bases between them. This CDR3 comprises 16 residues. CDR1 and CDR2 from the germline V gene are PRHDT and FYEKMQ (reference sequence). CDR3 bases: TGTGCCAGCAGCTTAGTGGCGGGGTTAGCCAAAAACATTCAGTACTTC. This gives the protein CASSLVAGLAKNIQYF.

This clonotype has at least ten counts. CDR3 region: CASRWEARTSDTQYF. CDR3 nucleotides: TGCGCCAGCAGATGGGAAGCGCGGACCTCAGATACGCAGTATTTT. The chain uses TRBV5-1 and TRBJ2-3, with no clear D. Trimming shortened V by 5 bases and J by 4 bases, and 17 bases separated the two germline ends. The CDR3 is 15 residues long. The germline V gene has CDR1 SGHRS and CDR2 YFSETQ.

In its sample, this clonotype was seen a few times. The V and J genes are TRBV12-3 or TRBV12-4 and TRBJ1-2, with D unclear. CDR3 length: 12 residues. V lost 6 bases and J 8 bases, leaving 13 bases between the germline ends. The chain's CDR3 is CASRSIVGGYTF. The DNA for the CDR3 is TGTGCCAGCAGGTCTATTGTGGGCGGCTACACCTTC.